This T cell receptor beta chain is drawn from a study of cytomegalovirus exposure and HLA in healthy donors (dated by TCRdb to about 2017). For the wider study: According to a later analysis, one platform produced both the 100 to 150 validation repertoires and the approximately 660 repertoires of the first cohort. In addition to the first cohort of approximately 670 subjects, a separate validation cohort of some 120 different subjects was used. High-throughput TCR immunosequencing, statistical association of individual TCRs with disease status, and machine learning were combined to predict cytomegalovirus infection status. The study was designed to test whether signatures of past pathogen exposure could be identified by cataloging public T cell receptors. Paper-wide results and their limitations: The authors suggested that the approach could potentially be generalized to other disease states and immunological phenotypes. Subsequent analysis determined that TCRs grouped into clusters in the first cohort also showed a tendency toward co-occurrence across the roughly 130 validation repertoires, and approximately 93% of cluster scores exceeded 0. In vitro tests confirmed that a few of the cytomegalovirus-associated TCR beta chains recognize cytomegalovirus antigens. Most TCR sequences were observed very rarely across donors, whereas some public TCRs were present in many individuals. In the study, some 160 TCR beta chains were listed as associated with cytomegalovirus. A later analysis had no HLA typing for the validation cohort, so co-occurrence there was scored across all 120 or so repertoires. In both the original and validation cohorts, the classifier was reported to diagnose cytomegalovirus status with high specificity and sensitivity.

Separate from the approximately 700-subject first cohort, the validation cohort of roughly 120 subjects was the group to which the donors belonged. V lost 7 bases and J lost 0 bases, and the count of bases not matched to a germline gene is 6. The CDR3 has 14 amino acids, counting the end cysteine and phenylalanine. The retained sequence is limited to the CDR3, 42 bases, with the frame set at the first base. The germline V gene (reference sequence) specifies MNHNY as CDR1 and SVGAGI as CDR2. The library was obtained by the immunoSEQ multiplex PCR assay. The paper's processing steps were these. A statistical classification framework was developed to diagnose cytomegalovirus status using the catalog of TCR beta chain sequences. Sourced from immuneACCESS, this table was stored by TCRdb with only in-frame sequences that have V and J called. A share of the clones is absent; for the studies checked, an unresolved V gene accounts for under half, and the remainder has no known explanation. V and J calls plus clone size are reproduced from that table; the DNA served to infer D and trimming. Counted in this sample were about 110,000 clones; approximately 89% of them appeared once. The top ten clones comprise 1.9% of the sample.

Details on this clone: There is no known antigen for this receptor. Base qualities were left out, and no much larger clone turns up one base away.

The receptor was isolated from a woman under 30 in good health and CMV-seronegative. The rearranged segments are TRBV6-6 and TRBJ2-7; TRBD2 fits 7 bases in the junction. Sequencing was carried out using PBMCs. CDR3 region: CASTQSGDSYEQYF. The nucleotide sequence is TGTGCCAGCACCCAAAGCGGGGACTCCTACGAGCAGTACTTC.